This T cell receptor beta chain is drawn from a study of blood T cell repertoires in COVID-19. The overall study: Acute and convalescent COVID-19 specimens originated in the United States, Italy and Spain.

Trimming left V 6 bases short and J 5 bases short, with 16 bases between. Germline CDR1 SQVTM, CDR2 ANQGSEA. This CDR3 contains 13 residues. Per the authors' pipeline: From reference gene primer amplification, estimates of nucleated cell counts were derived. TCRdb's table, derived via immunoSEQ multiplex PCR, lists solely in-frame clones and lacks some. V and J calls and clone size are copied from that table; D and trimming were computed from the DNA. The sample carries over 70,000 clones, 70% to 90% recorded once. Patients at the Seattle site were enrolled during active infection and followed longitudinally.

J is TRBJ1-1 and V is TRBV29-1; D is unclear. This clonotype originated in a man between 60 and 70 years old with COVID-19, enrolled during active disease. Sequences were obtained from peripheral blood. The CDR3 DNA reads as TGCAGCGTGGGAGGGTTGGGCCTGACTGAAGCTTTCTTT. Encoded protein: CSVGGLGLTEAFF.